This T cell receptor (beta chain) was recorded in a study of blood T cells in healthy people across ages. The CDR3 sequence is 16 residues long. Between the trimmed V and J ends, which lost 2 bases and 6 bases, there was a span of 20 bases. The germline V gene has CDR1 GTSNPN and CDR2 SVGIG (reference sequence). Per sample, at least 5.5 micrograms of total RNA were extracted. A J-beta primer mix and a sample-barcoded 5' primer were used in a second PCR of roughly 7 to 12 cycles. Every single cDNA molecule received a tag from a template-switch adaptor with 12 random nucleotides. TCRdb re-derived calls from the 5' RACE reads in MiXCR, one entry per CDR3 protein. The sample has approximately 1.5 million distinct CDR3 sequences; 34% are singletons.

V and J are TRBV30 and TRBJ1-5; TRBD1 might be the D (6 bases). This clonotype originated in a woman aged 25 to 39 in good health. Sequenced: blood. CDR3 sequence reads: CAWSRRGTLGGQPQHF. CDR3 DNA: TGTGCCTGGAGTAGAAGGGGCACCTTAGGGGGTCAGCCCCAGCATTTT.